This TCR beta chain was sequenced in a study of shared clonotypes between healthy human individuals. Study as a whole: Donors had three CD4 naive, three CD4 memory, two CD8 naive and one CD8 memory plate apiece. Study outcomes and limitations: Naive CD4 clonotype sharing across several donors was around 5.5%.

Deletions cut 1 base from V and 8 bases from J, with 14 bases between. This CDR3 comprises 14 residues. Looked up from germline, CDR1 is LNHDA and CDR2 is SQIVND (reference sequence). The naive CD8 fraction comprised CD45RO-negative cells positively selected for CCR7 and excluded terminally differentiated effector memory CD45RA+ cells. Notes on this clone: Its antigen is unidentified.

Clones were sequenced by immunoSEQ multiplex PCR, and TCRdb holds only the in-frame ones, with some missing. This sample yields approximately 600,000 clones, of which 90% to 95% are seen a single time; about 0.11% belongs to the top ten. Sequencing was done on a sample of naive CD8+ T cells sorted from blood. This rearrangement joins TRBV19 to TRBJ1-2; D might be TRBD1 (5 bases). This receptor was identified in a young woman in good health. The CDR3, as DNA: TGTGCCAGTAGTATAGTAGCGGGACCGCGGGGCTACACCTTC. This translates into CASSIVAGPRGYTF.